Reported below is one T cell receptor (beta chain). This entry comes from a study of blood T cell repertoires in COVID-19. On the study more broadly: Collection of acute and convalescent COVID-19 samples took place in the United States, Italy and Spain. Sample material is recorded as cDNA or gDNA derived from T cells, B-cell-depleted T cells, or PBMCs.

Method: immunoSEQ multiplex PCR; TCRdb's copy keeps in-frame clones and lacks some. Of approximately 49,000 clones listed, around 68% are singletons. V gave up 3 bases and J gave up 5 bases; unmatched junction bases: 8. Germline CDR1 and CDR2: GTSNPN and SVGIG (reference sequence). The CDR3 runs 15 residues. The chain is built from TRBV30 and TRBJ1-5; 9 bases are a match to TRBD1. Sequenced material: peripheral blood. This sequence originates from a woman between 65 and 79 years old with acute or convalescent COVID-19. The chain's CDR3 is CAWRQQGASDQPQHF. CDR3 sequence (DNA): TGTGCCTGGAGGCAACAGGGGGCTTCTGATCAGCCCCAGCATTTT.